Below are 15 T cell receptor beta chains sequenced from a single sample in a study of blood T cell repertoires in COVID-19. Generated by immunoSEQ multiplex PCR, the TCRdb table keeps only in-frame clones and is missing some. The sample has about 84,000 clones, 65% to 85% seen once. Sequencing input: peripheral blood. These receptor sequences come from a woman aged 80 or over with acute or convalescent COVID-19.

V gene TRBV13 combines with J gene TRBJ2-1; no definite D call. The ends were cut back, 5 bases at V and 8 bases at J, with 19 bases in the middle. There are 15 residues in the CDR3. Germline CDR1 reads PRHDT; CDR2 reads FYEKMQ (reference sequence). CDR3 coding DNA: TGTGCCAGCAGCCGATCTTATACTAAATCCTATGAGCAGTTCTTC. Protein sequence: CASSRSYTKSYEQFF. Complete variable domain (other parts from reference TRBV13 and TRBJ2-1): AAGVIQSPRHLIKEKRETATLKCYPIPRHDTVYWYQQGPGQDPQFLISFYEKMQSDKGSIPDRFSAQQFSDYHSELNMSSLELGDSALYFCASSRSYTKSYEQFFGPGTRLTVL.

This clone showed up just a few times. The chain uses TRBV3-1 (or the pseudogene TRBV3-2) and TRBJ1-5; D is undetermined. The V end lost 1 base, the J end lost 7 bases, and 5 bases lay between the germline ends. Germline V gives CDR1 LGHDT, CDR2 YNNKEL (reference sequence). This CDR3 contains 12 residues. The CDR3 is CASSQGVQPQHF. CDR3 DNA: TGTGCCAGCAGCCAAGGAGTCCAGCCCCAGCATTTT.

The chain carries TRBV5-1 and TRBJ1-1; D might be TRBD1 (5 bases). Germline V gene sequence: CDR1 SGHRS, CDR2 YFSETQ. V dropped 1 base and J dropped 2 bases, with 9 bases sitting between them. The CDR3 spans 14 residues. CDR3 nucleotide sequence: TGCGCCAGCAGCTTGCAACAGGCCAACACTGAAGCTTTCTTT. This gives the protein CASSLQQANTEAFF.

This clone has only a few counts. The CDR3 DNA follows: TGTGCCAGCAGCCAAGTATTGGGGGGGGATGAGGTTGAAAAACTGTTTTTT. This gives the protein CASSQVLGGDEVEKLFF. The V call is TRBV3-1 (or the pseudogene TRBV3-2), the J call TRBJ1-4; D might be TRBD1 (5 bases). The CDR3 runs 17 residues. CDR1 is LGHDT, CDR2 YNNKEL, per germline (reference sequence). Trimming stripped 1 base from V and 7 bases from J, with 19 bases between.

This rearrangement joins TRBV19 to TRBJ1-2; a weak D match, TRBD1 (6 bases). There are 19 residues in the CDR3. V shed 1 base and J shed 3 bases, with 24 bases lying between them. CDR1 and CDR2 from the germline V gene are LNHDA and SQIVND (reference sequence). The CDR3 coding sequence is TGTGCCAGTAGTATAGGCCGGGCCGCGACACCTAAGGGGGACTATGGCTACACCTTC. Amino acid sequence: CASSIGRAATPKGDYGYTF.

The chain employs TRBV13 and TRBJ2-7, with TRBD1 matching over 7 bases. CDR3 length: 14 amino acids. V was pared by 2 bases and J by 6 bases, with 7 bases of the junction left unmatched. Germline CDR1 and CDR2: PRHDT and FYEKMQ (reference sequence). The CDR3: CASSLRQGMVEQYF. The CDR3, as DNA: TGTGCCAGCAGCTTAAGACAGGGTATGGTCGAGCAGTACTTC.

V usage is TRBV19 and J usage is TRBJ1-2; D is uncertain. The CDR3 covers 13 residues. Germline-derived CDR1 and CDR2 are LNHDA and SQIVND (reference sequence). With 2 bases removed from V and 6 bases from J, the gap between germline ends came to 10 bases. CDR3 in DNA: TGTGCCAGTAGTATAAAAGTGGAGCATGGCTACACCTTC. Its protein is CASSIKVEHGYTF.

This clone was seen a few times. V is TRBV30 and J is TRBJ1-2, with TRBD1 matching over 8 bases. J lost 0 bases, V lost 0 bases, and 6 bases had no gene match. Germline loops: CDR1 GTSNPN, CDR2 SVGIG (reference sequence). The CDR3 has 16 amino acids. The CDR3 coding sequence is TGTGCCTGGAGTGTCCTAGGACAGGGCCCTAACTATGGCTACACCTTC. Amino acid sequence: CAWSVLGQGPNYGYTF. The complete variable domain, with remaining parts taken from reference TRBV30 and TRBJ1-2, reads SQTIHQWPATLVQPVGSPLSLECTVEGTSNPNLYWYRQAAGRGLQLLFYSVGIGQISSEVPQNLSASRPQDRQFILSSKKLLLSDSGFYLCAWSVLGQGPNYGYTFGSGTRLTVV.

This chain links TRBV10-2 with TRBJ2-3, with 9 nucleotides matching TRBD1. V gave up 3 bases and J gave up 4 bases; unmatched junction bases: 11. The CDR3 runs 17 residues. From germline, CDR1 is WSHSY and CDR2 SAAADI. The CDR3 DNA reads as TGCGCCAGCAGTGATGACGGACAGGGGAATTCAGCAGATACGCAGTATTTT. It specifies CASSDDGQGNSADTQYF.

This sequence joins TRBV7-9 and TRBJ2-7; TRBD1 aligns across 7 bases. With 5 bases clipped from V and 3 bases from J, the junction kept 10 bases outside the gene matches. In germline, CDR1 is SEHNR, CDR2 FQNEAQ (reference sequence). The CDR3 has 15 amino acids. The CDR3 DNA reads TGTGCCAGCAGCACATACAGGGGAGAGAACTACGAGCAGTACTTC. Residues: CASSTYRGENYEQYF.

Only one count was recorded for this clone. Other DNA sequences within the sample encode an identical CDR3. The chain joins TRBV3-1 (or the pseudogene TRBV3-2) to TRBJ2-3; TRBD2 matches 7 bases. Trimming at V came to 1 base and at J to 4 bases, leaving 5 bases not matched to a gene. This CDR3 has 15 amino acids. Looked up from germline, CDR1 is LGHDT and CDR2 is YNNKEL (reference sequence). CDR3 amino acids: CASSQGGGASDTQYF. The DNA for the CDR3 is TGTGCCAGCAGCCAAGGCGGGGGAGCTTCAGATACGCAGTATTTT.

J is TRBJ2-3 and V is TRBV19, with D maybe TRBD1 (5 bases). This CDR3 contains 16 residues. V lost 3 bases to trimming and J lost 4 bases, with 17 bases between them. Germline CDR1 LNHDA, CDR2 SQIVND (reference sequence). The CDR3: CASSIHLLLQADTQYF. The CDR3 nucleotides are TGTGCCAGTAGTATCCATCTTCTCTTACAGGCAGATACGCAGTATTTT.

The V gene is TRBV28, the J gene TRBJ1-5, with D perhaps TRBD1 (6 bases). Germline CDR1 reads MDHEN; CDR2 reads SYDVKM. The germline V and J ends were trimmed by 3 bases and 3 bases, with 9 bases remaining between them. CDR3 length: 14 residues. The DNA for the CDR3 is TGTGCCAGCAGTTTCGAGGGGGTCAATCAGCCCCAGCATTTT. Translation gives CASSFEGVNQPQHF.

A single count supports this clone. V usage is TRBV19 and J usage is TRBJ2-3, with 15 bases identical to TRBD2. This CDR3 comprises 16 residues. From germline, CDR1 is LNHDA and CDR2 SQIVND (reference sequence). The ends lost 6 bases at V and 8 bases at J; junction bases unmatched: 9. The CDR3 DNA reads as TGTGCCAGTAGCCTCGGACTAGCGGGGGGGCGAGGTACGCAGTATTTT. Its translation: CASSLGLAGGRGTQYF. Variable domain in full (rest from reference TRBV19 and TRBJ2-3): DGGITQSPKYLFRKEGQNVTLSCEQNLNHDAMYWYRQDPGQGLRLIYYSQIVNDFQKGDIAEGYSVSREKKESFPLTVTSAQKNPTAFYLCASSLGLAGGRGTQYFGPGTRLTVL.

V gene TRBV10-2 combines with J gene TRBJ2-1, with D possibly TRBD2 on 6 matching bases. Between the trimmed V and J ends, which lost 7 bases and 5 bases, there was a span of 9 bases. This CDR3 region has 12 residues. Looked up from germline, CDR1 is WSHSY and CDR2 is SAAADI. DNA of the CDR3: TGCGCCAGCACGGGCGGGGACAATGAGCAGTTCTTC. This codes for CASTGGDNEQFF.